This T cell receptor (beta chain) was captured by sequencing in a study of shared clonotypes between healthy human individuals. Investigators spread the genomic DNA of each subset evenly over several immunoSEQ plates. Some clones are missing from TCRdb's copy, which holds only in-frame ones; the method was immunoSEQ multiplex PCR. The repertoire holds over 950,000 clones, with about 72% as singletons. V lost 4 bases to trimming and J lost 9 bases; unmatched junction nucleotides: 7. The germline gives CDR1 SGHRS, CDR2 YFSETQ. This CDR3 spans 15 amino acids. CD4+ cells underwent separation, giving CD45RA+ naive and CD45RA-negative memory subsets.

This TCR came from a man between 18 and 35 years old in good health. Some clones in this sample may be carry-over from other donors' samples. The sequenced sample consisted of memory CD4+ T cells from PBMCs. Subset here: CD45RA-negative fraction. The chain is built from TRBV5-1 and TRBJ2-7, with 16 positions matching TRBD2. CDR3 amino acids: CASSPGTSGRGGQYF. The CDR3 DNA reads as TGCGCCAGCAGCCCGGGGACTAGCGGGAGGGGTGGGCAGTACTTC.